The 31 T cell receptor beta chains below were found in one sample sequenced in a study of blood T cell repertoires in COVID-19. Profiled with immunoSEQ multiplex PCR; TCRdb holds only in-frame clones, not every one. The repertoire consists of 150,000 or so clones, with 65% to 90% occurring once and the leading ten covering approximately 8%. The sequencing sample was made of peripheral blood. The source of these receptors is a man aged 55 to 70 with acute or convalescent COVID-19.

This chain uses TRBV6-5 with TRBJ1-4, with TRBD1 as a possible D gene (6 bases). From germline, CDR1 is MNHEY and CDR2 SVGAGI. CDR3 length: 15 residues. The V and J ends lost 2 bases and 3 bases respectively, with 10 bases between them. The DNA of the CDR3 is TGTGCCAGCAGTTACGGGGGGGCAGCTAATGAAAAACTGTTTTTT. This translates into CASSYGGAANEKLFF.

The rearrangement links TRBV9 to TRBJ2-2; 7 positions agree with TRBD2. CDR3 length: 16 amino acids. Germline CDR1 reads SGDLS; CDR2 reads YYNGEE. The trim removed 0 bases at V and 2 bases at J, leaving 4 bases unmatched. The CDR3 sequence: CASSVGEGRNTGELFF. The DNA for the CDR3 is TGTGCCAGCAGCGTAGGGGAGGGCCGCAACACCGGGGAGCTGTTTTTT.

CDR3 DNA: TGTGCCTCACTCGGCGGGACCCCCAGATACGAGCAGTACTTC. This gives the protein CASLGGTPRYEQYF. This rearrangement joins TRBV28 to TRBJ2-7, with D perhaps matching TRBD2 (6 bases). V gave up 11 bases and J gave up 4 bases, with 21 bases separating them. Germline V gene data show CDR1 as MDHEN and CDR2 as SYDVKM. CDR3 length equals 14 residues.

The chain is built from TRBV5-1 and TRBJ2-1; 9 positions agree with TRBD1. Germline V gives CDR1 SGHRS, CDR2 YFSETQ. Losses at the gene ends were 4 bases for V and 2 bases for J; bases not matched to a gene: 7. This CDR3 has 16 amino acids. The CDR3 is CASSPGTGLTYNEQFF. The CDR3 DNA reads TGCGCCAGCAGCCCCGGGACAGGGTTGACCTACAATGAGCAGTTCTTC.

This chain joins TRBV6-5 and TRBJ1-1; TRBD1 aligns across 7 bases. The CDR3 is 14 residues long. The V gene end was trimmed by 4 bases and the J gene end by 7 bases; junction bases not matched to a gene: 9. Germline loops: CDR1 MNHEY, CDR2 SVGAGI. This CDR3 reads CASSSGQWGGEAFF. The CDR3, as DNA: TGTGCCAGCAGTTCGGGACAGTGGGGCGGTGAAGCTTTCTTT.

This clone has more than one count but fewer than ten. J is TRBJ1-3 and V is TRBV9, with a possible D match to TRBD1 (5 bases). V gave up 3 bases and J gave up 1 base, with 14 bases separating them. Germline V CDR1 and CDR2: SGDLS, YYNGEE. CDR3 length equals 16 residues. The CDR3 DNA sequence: TGTGCCAGCAGCGGCGGGGGGACGGGTTCTGGAAACACCATATATTTT. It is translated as CASSGGGTGSGNTIYF.

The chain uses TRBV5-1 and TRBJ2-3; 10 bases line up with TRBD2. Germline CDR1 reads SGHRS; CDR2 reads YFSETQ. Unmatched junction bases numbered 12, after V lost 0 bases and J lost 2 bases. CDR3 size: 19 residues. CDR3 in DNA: TGCGCCAGCAGCTTGGCCTCAGGGCTAGCGGGAGTAGTCACAGATACGCAGTATTTT. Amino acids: CASSLASGLAGVVTDTQYF.

This CDR3 reads CSAGLAGYEQYF. The CDR3 bases are TGCAGCGCGGGACTAGCGGGATACGAGCAGTACTTC. The V and J genes are TRBV29-1 and TRBJ2-7; 13 nucleotides agree with TRBD2. With 7 bases clipped from V and 4 bases from J, the junction kept 1 base outside the gene matches. The CDR3 has 12 residues. Looked up from germline, CDR1 is SQVTM and CDR2 is ANQGSEA.

This CDR3 reads CATSRDGGGRGSYEQYF. CDR3 nucleotides: TGTGCCACCAGCAGAGATGGTGGCGGGAGGGGATCCTACGAGCAGTACTTC. The rearrangement uses TRBV15 and TRBJ2-7; 9 bases line up with TRBD2. Germline-derived CDR1 and CDR2 are LNHNV and YYDKDF (reference sequence). This CDR3 has 17 amino acids. Trimming at V came to 0 bases and at J to 1 base, leaving 7 bases not matched to a gene. Supplemented by reference TRBV15 and TRBJ2-7, the full variable domain reads DAMVIQNPRYQVTQFGKPVTLSCSQTLNHNVMYWYQQKSSQAPKLLFHYYDKDFNNEADTPDNFQSRRPNTSFCFLDIRSPGLGDTAMYLCATSRDGGGRGSYEQYFGPGTRLTVT.

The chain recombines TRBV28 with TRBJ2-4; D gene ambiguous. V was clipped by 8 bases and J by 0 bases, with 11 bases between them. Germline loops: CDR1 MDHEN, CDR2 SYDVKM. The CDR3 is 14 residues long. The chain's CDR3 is CASGPVLAKNIQYF. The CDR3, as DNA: TGTGCCAGCGGTCCAGTTCTAGCCAAAAACATTCAGTACTTC.

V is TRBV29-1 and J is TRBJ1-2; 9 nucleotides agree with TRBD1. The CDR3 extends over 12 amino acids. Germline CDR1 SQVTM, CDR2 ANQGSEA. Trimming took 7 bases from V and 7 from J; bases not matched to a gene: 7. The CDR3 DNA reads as TGCAGCGGGGGACAGGGTATTTCTGGCTACACCTTC. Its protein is CSGGQGISGYTF.

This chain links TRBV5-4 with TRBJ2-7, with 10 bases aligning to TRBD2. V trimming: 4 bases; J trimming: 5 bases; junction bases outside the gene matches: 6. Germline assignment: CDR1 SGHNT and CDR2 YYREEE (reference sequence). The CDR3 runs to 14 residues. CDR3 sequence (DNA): TGTGCCAGCAGCCGGGGACTAGCGAGCCACGAGCAGTACTTC. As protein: CASSRGLASHEQYF. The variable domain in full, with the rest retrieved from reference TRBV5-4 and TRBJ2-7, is ETGVTQSPTHLIKTRGQQVTLRCSSQSGHNTVSWYQQALGQGPQFIFQYYREEENGRGNFPPRFSGLQFPNYSSELNVNALELDDSALYLCASSRGLASHEQYFGPGTRLTVT.

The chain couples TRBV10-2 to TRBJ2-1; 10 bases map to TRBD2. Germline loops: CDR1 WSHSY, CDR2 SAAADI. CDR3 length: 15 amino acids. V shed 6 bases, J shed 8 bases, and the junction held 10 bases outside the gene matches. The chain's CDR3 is CASRSAGTSDYEQFF. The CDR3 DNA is TGCGCCAGCAGGTCAGCTGGGACTAGCGATTATGAGCAGTTCTTC.

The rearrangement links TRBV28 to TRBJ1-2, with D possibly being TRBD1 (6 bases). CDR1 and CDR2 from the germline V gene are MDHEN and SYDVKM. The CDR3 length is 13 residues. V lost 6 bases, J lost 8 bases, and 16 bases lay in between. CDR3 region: CASRGQGTRGYTF. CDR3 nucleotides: TGTGCCAGCAGGGGGCAGGGGACGCGGGGCTACACCTTC.

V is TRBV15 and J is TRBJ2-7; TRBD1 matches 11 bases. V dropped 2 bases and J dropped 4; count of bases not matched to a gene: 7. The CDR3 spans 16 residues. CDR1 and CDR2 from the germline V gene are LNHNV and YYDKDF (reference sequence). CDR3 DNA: TGTGCCACCAGCAGAACAGTAGGGACAGGGGGGTACGAGCAGTACTTC. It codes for CATSRTVGTGGYEQYF.

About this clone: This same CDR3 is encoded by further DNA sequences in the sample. The CDR3 here is CASSPRGTGTDTQYF. The CDR3 nucleotides are TGTGCCAGCAGCCCCAGGGGCACCGGGACAGATACGCAGTATTTT. V usage is TRBV9 and J usage is TRBJ2-3; D possibly corresponds to TRBD1 (6 bases). The V end was cut by 4 bases, the J end by 3 bases, with 15 bases between. This CDR3 has 15 amino acids. Germline-derived CDR1 and CDR2 are SGDLS and YYNGEE.

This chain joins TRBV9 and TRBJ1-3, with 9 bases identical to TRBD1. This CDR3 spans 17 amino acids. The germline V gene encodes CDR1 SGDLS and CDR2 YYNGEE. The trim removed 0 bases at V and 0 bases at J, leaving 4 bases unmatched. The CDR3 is CASSVAGTGRSGNTIYF. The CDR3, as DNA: TGTGCCAGCAGCGTAGCTGGGACAGGGCGCTCTGGAAACACCATATATTTT.

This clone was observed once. CDR3 DNA: TGTGCCGTCTCTCGGGACAGGGGCAACTTTAACTATGGCTACACCTTC. Its protein is CAVSRDRGNFNYGYTF. The chain employs TRBV28 and TRBJ1-2, with 10 bases lining up with TRBD1. Germline-derived CDR1 and CDR2 are MDHEN and SYDVKM. V was clipped by 11 bases and J by 1 base; unmatched bases: 13. There are 16 residues in the CDR3.

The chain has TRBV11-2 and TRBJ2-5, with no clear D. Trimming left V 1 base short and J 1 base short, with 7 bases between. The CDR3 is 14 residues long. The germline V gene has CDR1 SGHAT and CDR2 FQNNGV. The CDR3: CASSLGRFQETQYF. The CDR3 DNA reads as TGTGCCAGCAGCTTAGGGCGGTTCCAAGAGACCCAGTACTTC. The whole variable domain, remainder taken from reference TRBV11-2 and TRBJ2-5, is EAGVAQSPRYKIIEKRQSVAFWCNPISGHATLYWYQQILGQGPKLLIQFQNNGVVDDSQLPKDRFSAERLKGVDSTLKIQPAKLEDSAVYLCASSLGRFQETQYFGPGTRLLVL.

As DNA, the CDR3 is TGTGCCAGCAGTTTAACAGGGTGGAGCACTGAAGCTTTCTTT. Translation gives CASSLTGWSTEAFF. V usage is TRBV27 and J usage is TRBJ1-1; D may be TRBD1 (6 bases). The CDR3 covers 14 residues. The germline V gene has CDR1 MNHEY and CDR2 SMNVEV (reference sequence). V was clipped by 2 bases and J by 4 bases, with 11 bases between them.

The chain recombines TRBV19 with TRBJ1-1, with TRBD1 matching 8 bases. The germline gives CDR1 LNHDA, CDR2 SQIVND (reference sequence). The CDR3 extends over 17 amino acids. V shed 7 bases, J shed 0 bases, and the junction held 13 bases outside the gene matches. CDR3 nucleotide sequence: TGTGCCAGTACAACGGACAGGGTTCGAGTCATGAACACTGAAGCTTTCTTT. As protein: CASTTDRVRVMNTEAFF.

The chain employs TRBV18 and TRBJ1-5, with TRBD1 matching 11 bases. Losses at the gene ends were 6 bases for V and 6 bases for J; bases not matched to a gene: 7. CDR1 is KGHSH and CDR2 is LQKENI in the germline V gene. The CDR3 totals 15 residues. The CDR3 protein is CASSQGGQGVQPQHF. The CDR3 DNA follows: TGTGCCAGCTCCCAGGGGGGACAGGGGGTTCAGCCCCAGCATTTT.

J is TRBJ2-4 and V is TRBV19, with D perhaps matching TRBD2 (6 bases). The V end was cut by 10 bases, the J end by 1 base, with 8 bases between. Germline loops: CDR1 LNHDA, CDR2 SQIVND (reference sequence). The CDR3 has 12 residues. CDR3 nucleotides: TGTGCCACTAGCGTTGCCAAAAACATTCAGTACTTC. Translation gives CATSVAKNIQYF.

The DNA for the CDR3 is TGTGCCAGCCGACTAGCGGGAGCGAGCTCCTACGAGCAGTACTTC. Its protein product is CASRLAGASSYEQYF. The J gene is TRBJ2-7, the V gene TRBV6-5, with TRBD2 matching over 12 bases. From germline, CDR1 is MNHEY and CDR2 SVGAGI. The CDR3 has 15 amino acids. Trimming cost V 8 bases and J 0 bases; bases outside gene matches: 5.

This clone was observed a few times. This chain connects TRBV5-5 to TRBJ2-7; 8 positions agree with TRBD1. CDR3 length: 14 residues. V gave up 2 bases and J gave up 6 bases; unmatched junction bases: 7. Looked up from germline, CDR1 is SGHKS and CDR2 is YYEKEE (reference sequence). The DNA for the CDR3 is TGTGCCAGCAGCTTACCAGGGGGCCTGGGCGAGCAGTACTTC. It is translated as CASSLPGGLGEQYF.

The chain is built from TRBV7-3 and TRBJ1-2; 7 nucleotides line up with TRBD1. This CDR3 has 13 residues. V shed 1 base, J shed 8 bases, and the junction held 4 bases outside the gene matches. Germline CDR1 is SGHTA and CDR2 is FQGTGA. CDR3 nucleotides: TGTGCCAGCAGCTTAAGACAGGGTACCGGCTACACCTTC. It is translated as CASSLRQGTGYTF.

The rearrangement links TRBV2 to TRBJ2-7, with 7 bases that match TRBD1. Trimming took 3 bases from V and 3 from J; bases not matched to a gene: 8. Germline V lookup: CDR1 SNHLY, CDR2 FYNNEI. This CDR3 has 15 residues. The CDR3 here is CASSDPVHRGYEQYF. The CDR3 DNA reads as TGTGCCAGCAGTGATCCGGTCCACAGGGGCTACGAGCAGTACTTC. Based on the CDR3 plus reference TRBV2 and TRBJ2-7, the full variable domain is EPEVTQTPSHQVTQMGQEVILRCVPISNHLYFYWYRQILGQKVEFLVSFYNNEISEKSEIFDDQFSVERPDGSNFTLKIRSTKLEDSAMYFCASSDPVHRGYEQYFGPGTRLTVT.

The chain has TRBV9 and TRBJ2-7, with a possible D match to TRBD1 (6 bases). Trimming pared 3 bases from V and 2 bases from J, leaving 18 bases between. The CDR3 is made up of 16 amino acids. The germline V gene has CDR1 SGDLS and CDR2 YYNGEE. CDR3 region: CASSARPGQSAYEQYF. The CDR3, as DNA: TGTGCCAGCAGCGCGAGGCCCGGACAGTCAGCCTACGAGCAGTACTTC.

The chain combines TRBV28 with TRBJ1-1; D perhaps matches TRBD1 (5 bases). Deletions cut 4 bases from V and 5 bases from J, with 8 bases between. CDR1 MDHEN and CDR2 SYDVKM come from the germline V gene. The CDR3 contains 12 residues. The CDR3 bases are TGTGCCAGCAGTTCAGGGTTTACTGAAGCTTTCTTT. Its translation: CASSSGFTEAFF. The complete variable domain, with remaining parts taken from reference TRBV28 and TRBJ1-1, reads DVKVTQSSRYLVKRTGEKVFLECVQDMDHENMFWYRQDPGLGLRLIYFSYDVKMKEKGDIPEGYSVSREKKERFSLILESASTNQTSMYLCASSSGFTEAFFGQGTRLTVV.

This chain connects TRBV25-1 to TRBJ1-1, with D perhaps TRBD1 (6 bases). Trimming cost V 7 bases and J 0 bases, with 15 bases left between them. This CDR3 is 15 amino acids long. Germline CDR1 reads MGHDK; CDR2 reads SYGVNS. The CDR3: CASIYGRGMNTEAFF. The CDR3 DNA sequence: TGTGCCAGCATCTACGGTAGGGGGATGAACACTGAAGCTTTCTTT.

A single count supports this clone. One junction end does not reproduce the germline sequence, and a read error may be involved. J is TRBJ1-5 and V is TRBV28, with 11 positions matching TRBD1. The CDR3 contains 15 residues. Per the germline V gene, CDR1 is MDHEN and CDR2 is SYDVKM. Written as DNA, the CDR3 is TGTGCCAGCAGTTATAGGACAGGGGGCAACCAGCCCCAGCATTTT. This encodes CASSYRTGGNQPQHF. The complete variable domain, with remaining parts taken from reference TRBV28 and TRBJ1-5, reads DVKVTQSSRYLVKRTGEKVFLECVQDMDHENMFWYRQDPGLGLRLIYFSYDVKMKEKGDIPEGYSVSREKKERFSLILESASTNQTSMYLCASSYRTGGNQPQHFGDGTRLSIL.